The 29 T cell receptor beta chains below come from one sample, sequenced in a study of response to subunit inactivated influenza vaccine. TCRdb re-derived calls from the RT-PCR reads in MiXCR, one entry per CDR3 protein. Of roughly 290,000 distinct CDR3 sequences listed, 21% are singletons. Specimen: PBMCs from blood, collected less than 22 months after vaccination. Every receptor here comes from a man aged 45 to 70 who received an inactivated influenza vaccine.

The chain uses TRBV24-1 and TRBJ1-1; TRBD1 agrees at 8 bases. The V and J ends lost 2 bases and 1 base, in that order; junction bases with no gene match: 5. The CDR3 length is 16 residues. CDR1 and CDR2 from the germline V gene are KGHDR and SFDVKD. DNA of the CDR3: TGTGCCACCAGTGATTCCTCCGGGACAGGGAACACTGAAGCTTTCTTT. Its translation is CATSDSSGTGNTEAFF.

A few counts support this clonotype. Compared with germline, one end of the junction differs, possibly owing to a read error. This CDR3 is CACSSSGHPQFF. The CDR3, as DNA: TGTGCCTGCAGTTCTAGCGGCCATCCTCAGTTCTTC. The chain combines TRBV12-3 or TRBV12-4 with TRBJ2-1, with 7 positions matching TRBD2. The CDR3 is made up of 12 amino acids.

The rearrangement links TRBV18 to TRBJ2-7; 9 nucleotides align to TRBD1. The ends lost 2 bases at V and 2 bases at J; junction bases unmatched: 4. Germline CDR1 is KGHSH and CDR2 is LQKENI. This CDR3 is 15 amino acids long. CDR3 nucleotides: TGTGCCAGCTCACCAGGGGACAGGGACACCTACGAGCAGTACTTC. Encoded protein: CASSPGDRDTYEQYF.

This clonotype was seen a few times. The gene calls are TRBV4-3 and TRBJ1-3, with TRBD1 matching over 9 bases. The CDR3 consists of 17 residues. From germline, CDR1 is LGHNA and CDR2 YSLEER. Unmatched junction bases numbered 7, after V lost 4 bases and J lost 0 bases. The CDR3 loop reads CASSLTGTGISGNTIYF. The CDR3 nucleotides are TGCGCCAGCAGCCTAACCGGGACAGGGATCTCTGGAAACACCATATATTTT.

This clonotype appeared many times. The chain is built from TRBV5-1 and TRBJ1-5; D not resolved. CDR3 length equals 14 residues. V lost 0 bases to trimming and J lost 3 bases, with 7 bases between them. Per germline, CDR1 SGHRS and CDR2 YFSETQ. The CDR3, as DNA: TGCGCCAGCAGCTTGGGAGATCCCAATCAGCCCCAGCATTTT. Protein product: CASSLGDPNQPQHF.

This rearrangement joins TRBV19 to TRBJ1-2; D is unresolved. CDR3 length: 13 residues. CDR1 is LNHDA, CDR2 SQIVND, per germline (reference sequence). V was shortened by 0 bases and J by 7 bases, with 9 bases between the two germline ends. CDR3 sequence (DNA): TGTGCCAGTAGTATAGATTGGCTGGGTGGCTACACCTTC. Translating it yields CASSIDWLGGYTF. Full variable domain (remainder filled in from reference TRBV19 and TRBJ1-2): DGGITQSPKYLFRKEGQNVTLSCEQNLNHDAMYWYRQDPGQGLRLIYYSQIVNDFQKGDIAEGYSVSREKKESFPLTVTSAQKNPTAFYLCASSIDWLGGYTFGSGTRLTVV.

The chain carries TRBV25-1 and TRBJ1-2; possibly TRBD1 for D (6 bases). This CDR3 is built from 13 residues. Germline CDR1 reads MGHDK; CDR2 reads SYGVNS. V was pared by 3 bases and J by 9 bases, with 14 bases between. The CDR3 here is CASSDGQTYCYTF. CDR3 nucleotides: TGTGCCAGCAGTGATGGACAGACGTATTGCTACACCTTC.

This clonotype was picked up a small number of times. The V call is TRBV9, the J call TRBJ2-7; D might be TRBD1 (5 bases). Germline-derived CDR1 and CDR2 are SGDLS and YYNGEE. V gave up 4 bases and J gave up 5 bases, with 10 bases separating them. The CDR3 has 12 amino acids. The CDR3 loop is CASSLLGDEQYF. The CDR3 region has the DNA TGTGCCAGCAGCCTGCTAGGGGACGAGCAGTACTTC.

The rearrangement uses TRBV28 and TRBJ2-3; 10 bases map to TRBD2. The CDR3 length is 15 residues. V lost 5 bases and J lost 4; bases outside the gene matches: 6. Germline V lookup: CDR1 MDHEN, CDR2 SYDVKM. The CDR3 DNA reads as TGTGCCAGCAGTCCGGTAGCGGGAGGAGCAGATACGCAGTATTTT. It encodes CASSPVAGGADTQYF. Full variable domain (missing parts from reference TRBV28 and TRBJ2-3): DVKVTQSSRYLVKRTGEKVFLECVQDMDHENMFWYRQDPGLGLRLIYFSYDVKMKEKGDIPEGYSVSREKKERFSLILESASTNQTSMYLCASSPVAGGADTQYFGPGTRLTVL.

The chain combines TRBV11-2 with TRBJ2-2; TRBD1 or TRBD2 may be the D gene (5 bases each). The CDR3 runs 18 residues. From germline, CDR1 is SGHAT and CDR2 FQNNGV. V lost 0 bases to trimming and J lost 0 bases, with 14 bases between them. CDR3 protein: CASSLEQTGTPNTGELFF. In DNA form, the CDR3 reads TGTGCCAGCAGCTTAGAACAAACCGGGACGCCGAACACCGGGGAGCTGTTTTTT.

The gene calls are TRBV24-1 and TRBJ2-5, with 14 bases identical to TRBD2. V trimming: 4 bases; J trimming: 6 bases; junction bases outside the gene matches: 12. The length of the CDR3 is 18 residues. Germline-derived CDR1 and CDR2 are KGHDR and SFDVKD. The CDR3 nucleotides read TGTGCCACCAGTGACTCCCCTCGACTAGCGGGGGGGCGGAAGACCCAGTACTTC. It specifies CATSDSPRLAGGRKTQYF.

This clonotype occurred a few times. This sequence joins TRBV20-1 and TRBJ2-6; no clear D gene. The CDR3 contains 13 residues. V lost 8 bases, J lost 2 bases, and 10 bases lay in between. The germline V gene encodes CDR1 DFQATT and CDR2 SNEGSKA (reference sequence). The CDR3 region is CSTTVPGANVLTF. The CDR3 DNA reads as TGCAGTACCACCGTCCCTGGGGCCAACGTCCTGACTTTC.

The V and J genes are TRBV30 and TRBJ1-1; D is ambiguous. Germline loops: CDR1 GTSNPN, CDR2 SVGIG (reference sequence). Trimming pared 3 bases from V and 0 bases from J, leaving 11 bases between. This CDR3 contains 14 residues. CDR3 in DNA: TGTGCCTGGAGCCCCTTCGCCCTGAACACTGAAGCTTTCTTT. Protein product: CAWSPFALNTEAFF.

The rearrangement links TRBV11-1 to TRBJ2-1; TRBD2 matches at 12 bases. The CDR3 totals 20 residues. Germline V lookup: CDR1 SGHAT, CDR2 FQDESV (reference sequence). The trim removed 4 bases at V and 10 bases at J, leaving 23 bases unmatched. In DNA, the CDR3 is TGTGCCAGCAGCTCCCAACAAGGACTAGCGGGACCTAGCCGGTTAAAGGAGCAGTTCTTC. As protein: CASSSQQGLAGPSRLKEQFF.

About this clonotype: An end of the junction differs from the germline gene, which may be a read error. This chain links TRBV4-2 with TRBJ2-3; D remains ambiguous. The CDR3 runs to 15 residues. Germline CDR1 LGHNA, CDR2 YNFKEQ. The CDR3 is CASSQDLRTTDTQYF. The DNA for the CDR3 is TGTGCCAGCAGTCAAGATTTGCGTACTACAGATACGCAGTATTTT.

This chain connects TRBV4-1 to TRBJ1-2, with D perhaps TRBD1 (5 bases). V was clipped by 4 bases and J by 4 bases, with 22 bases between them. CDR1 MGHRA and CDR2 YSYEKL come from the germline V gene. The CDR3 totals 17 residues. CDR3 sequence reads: CASSPGPYMKGSYGYTF. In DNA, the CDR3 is TGCGCCAGCAGCCCGGGTCCCTATATGAAGGGGAGCTATGGCTACACCTTC.

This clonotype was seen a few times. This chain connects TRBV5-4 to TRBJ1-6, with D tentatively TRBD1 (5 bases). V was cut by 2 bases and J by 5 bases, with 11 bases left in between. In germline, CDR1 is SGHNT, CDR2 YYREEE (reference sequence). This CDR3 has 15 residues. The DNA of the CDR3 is TGTGCCAGCAGCTTACGGGGCCTCAATAATTCACCCCTCCACTTT. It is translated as CASSLRGLNNSPLHF.

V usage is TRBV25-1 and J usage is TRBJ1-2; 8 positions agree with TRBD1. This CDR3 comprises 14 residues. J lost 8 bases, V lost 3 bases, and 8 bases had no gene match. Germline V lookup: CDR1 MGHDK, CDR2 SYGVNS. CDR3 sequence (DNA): TGTGCCAGCAGTGATGACAGGGGTGAGGAGGGCTACACCTTC. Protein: CASSDDRGEEGYTF.

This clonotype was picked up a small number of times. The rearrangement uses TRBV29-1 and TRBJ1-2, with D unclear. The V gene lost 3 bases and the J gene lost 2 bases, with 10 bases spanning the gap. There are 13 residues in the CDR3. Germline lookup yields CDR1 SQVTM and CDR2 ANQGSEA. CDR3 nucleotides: TGCAGCGTTGAGGGCAGGCCCAACTATGGCTACACCTTC. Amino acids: CSVEGRPNYGYTF.

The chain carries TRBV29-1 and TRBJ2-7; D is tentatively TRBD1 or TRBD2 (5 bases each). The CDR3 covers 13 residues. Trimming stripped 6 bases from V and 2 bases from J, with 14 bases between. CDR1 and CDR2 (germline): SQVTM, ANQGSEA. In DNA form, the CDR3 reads TGCAGCGTAACCCGGGACGGACCCTACGAGCAGTACTTC. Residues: CSVTRDGPYEQYF.

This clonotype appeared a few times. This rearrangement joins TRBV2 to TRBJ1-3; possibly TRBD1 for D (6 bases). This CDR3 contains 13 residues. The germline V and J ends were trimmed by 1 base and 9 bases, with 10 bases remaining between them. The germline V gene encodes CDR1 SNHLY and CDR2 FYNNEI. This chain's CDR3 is CASSEEGESTIYF. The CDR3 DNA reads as TGTGCCAGCAGTGAAGAGGGGGAAAGCACCATATATTTT.

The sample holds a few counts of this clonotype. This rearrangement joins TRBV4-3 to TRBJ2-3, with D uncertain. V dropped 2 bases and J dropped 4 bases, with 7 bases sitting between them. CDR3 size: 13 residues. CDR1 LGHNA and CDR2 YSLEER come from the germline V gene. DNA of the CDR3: TGCGCCAGCAGCCAACCTGGGGCAGATACGCAGTATTTT. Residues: CASSQPGADTQYF.

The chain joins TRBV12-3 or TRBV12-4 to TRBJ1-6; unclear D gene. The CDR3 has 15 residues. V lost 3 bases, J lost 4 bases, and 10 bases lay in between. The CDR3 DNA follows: TGTGCCAGCAGTTTTGGGGAATATTATAATTCACCCCTCCACTTT. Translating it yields CASSFGEYYNSPLHF.

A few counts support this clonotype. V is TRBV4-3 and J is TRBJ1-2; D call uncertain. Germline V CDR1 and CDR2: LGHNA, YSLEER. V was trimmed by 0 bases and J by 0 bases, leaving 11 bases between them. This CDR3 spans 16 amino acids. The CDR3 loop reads CASSQDTQRANYGYTF. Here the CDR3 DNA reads TGCGCCAGCAGCCAAGATACCCAGCGAGCTAACTATGGCTACACCTTC.

The CDR3 DNA is TGTGCCAGCACGGACTATTCTAGCGAGCAGTACTTC. This codes for CASTDYSSEQYF. This chain connects TRBV18 to TRBJ2-7, with D possibly being TRBD2 (6 bases). The CDR3 has 12 amino acids. V was cut by 8 bases and J by 6 bases, with 14 bases left in between. CDR1 and CDR2 (germline): KGHSH, LQKENI.

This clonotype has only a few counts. This CDR3 reads CASSLSSGAFNEQFF. Here the CDR3 DNA reads TGTGCCAGCAGCCTTTCTAGCGGGGCATTCAATGAGCAGTTCTTC. The gene calls are TRBV14 and TRBJ2-1, with 9 positions matching TRBD2. The CDR3 has 15 amino acids. With 4 bases clipped from V and 6 bases from J, the junction kept 7 bases outside the gene matches. Germline loops: CDR1 SGHDN, CDR2 FVKESK.

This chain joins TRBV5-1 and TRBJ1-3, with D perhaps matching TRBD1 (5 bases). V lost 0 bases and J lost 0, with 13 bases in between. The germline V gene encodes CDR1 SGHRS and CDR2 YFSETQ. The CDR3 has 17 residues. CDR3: CASSLDWGGGSGNTIYF. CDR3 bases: TGCGCCAGCAGCTTGGATTGGGGCGGTGGCTCTGGAAACACCATATATTTT.

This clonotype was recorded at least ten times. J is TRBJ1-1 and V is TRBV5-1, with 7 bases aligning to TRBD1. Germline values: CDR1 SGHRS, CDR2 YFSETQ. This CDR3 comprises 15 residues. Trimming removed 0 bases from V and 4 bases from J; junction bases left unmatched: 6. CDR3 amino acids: CASSLGQGGATEAFF. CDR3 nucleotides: TGCGCCAGCAGCTTGGGACAGGGTGGCGCCACTGAAGCTTTCTTT.

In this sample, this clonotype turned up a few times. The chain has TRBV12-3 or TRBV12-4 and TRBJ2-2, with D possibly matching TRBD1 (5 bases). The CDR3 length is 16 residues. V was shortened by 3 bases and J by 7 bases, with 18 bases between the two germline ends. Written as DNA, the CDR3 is TGTGCCAGCAGTTTTTTTCTTTTTGGGGCGGTCGGGGAGCTGTTTTTT. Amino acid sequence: CASSFFLFGAVGELFF.